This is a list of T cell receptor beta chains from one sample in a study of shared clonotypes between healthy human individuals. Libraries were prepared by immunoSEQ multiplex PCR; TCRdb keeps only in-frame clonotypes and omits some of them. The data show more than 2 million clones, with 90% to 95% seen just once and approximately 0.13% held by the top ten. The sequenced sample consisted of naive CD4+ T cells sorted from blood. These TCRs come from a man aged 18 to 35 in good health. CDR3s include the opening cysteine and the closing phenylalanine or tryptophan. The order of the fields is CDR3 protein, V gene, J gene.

CASKQGPSYEQYF	TRBV6-1	TRBJ2-7
CATSRGSNTDTQYF	TRBV15	TRBJ2-3
CASSSLYGPSTQYF	TRBV11-2	TRBJ2-5
CASSLSTPSGGLSSYEQYF	TRBV7-2	TRBJ2-7
CASRRTGTTHTGELFF	TRBV6-6	TRBJ2-2
CASSPGQKSSYEQYF	TRBV6-5	TRBJ2-7
CSARRPSGSTQYF	TRBV29-1	TRBJ2-3
CASSPTGDGYTF	TRBV7-9	TRBJ1-2
CASRGGQGALETQYF	TRBV6-6	TRBJ2-5
CAWTLGAVVGSPLHF	TRBV30	TRBJ1-6
CASSLARYTEAFF	TRBV5-1	TRBJ1-1
CASSIGAPTNYGYTF	TRBV19	TRBJ1-2
CASSLEGYEQYF	TRBV5-1	TRBJ2-7
CASGPGGGAYEQYF	TRBV6-6	TRBJ2-7
CASIAWDRGNQPQHF	TRBV6-1	TRBJ1-5
CASSPRRADTQYF	TRBV5-1	TRBJ2-3
CASSPDRASGANVLTF	TRBV7-3	TRBJ2-6
CASSTNRDSYEQYF	TRBV6-5	TRBJ2-7
CASSLDNPRADTQYF	TRBV5-1	TRBJ2-3
CASRRLGQQFF	TRBV7-2	TRBJ2-1
CASSGHGQHQETQYF	TRBV9	TRBJ2-5
CASSLTGGGLDGYTF	TRBV5-1	TRBJ1-2
CASSLSSASYNEQFF	TRBV5-1	TRBJ2-1
CASSYDRDVSYGYTF	TRBV6-5	TRBJ1-2
CASSPRDRAYGYTF	TRBV5-4	TRBJ1-2
CASSFETGRSSPLHF	TRBV27	TRBJ1-6
CASQGTSFMNEQFF	TRBV6-1	TRBJ2-1
CASSPQGQSSGEQYF	TRBV18	TRBJ2-7
CASSLTAGTGMNTEAFF	TRBV7-9	TRBJ1-1
CASSLRQGAQGDQPQHF	TRBV4-1	TRBJ1-5
CAIWENTEAFF	TRBV6-1	TRBJ1-1
CSVGSREETQYF	TRBV29-1	TRBJ2-5
CASSLYGPSSYEQYF	TRBV5-4	TRBJ2-7
CAIGGQMNTEAFF	TRBV10-3	TRBJ1-1
CASSLVAGVAGANVLTF	TRBV7-2	TRBJ2-6
CASSFPAGNEQFF	TRBV5-4	TRBJ2-1
CASSLRESRAGELFF	TRBV5-1	TRBJ2-2
CAISALNEQYF	TRBV10-3	TRBJ2-7
CASSEDRAANQPQHF	TRBV6-1	TRBJ1-5
CASSLVGAGSYEQYF	TRBV7-2	TRBJ2-7
CASTGRDSNQPQHF	TRBV6-1	TRBJ1-5
CASSQEGLRPQETQYF	TRBV4-3	TRBJ2-5
CASSPRGRSSPLHF	TRBV14	TRBJ1-6
CASSLGQKNEKLFF	TRBV11-2	TRBJ1-4
CSVEPGTGTFETQYF	TRBV29-1	TRBJ2-5
CSVETVETQYF	TRBV29-1	.
CASSGDRAYEQYF	TRBV2	TRBJ2-7
CASSLEAVNTEAFF	TRBV5-1	TRBJ1-1
CASSVQGLDTGNTIYF	TRBV2	TRBJ1-3
CASSEAGGSSGNTIYF	TRBV2	TRBJ1-3
CASRNLADNLNEQFF	TRBV5-4	TRBJ2-1
CASRSTVLPTQYF	TRBV28	TRBJ2-5
CASSVDAGTYEQYF	TRBV9	TRBJ2-7
CASSASQLQGYEQYF	TRBV5-1	TRBJ2-7
CASSPLTGAFEIMNIQYF	TRBV11-2	TRBJ2-4
CSARVGNEQFF	TRBV20-1	TRBJ2-1
CAGCPEGSGNTIYF	TRBV30	TRBJ1-3
CASSWDRTYEQYF	TRBV6-1	TRBJ2-7